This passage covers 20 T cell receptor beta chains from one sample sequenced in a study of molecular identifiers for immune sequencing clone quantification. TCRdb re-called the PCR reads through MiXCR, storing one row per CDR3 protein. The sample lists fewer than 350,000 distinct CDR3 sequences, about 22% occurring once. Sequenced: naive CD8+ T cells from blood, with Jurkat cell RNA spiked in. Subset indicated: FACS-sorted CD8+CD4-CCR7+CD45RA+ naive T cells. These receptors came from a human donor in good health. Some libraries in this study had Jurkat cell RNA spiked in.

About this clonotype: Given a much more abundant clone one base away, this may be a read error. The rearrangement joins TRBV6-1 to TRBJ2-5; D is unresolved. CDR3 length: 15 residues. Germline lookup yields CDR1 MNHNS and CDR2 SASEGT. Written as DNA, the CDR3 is TGTGCCAGCAGTGAAGAAAAGAGGTACCAAGAGACCCGGTACTTC. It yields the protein CASSEEKRYQETRYF.

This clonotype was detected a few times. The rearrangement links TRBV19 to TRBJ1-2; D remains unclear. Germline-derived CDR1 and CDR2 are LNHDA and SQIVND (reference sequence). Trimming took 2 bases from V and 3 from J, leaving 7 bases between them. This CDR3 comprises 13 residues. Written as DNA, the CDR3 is TGTGCCAGTAGTATATACGGGTACTATGGCTACACCTTC. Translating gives CASSIYGYYGYTF.

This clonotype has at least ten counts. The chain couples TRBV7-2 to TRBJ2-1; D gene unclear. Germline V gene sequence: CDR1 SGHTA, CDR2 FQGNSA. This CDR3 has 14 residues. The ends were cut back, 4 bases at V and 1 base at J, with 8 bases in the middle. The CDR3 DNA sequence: TGTGCCAGCAGCTCTCGATTATCCTACAATGAGCAGTTCTTC. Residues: CASSSRLSYNEQFF. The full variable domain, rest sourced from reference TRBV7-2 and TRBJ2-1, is GAGVSQSPSNKVTEKGKDVELRCDPISGHTALYWYRQSLGQGLEFLIYFQGNSAPDKSGLPSDRFSAERTGGSVSTLTIQRTQQEDSAVYLCASSSRLSYNEQFFGPGTRLTVL.

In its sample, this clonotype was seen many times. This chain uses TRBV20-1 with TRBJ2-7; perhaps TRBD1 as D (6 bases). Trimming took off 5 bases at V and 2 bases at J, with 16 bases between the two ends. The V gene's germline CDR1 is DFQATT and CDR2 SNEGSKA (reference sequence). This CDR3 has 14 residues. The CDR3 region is CSAAQDRITYEQYF. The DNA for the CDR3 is TGCAGTGCTGCCCAAGACAGGATCACCTACGAGCAGTACTTC.

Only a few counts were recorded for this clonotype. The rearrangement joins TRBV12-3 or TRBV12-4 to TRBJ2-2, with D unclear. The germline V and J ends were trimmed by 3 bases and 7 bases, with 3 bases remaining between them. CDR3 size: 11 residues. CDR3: CASSFDGELFF. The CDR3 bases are TGTGCCAGCAGTTTTGACGGGGAGCTGTTTTTT.

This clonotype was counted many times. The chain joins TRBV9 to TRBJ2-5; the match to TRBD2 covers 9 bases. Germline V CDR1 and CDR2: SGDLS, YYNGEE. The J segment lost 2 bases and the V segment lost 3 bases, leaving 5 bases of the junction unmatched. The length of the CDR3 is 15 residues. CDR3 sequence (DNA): TGTGCCAGCAGCGGAGGACTAGCGCTGCAAGAGACCCAGTACTTC. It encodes CASSGGLALQETQYF.

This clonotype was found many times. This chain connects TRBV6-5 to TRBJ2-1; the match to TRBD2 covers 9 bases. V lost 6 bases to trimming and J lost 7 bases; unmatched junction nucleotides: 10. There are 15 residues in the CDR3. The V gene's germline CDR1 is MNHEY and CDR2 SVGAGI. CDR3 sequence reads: CASSPSGRQGNEQFF. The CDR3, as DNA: TGTGCCAGCAGCCCGAGCGGGAGGCAAGGGAATGAGCAGTTCTTC.

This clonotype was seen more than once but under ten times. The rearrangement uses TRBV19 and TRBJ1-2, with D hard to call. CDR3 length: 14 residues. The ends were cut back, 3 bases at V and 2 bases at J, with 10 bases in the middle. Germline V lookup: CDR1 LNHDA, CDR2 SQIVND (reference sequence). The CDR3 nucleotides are TGTGCCAGTAGTATCATGTGGAGCAACTATGGCTACACCTTC. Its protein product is CASSIMWSNYGYTF.

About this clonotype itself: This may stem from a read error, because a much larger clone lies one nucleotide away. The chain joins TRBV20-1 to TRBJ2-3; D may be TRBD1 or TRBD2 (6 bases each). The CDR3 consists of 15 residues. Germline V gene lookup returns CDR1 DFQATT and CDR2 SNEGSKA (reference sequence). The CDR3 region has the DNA TGCAGTGCTAGAGATTGGGGGGCTTCCACAGATACGCAGTGTTTT. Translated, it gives CSARDWGASTDTQCF.

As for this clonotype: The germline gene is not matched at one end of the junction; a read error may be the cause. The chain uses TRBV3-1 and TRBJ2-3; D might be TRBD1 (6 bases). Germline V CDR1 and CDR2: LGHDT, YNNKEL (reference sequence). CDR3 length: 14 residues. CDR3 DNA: TGTGCCAGCAGCCGAGGGGGTAGCACAGATGCGCAGTATTTT. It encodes CASSRGGSTDAQYF.

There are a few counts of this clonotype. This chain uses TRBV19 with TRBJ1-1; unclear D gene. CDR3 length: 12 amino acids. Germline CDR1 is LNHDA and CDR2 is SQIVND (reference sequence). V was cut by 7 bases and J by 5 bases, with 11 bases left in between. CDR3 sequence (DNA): TGTGCCAGTACCCACTGGAGGACTGAAGCTTTCTTT. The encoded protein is CASTHWRTEAFF.

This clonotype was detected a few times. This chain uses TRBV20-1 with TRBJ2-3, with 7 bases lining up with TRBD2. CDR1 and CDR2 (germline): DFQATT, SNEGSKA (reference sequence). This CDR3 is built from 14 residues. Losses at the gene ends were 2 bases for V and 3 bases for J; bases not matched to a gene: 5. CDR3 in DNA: TGCAGTGCTAGAAAGCGGGGACTAACAGATACGCAGTATTTT. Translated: CSARKRGLTDTQYF.

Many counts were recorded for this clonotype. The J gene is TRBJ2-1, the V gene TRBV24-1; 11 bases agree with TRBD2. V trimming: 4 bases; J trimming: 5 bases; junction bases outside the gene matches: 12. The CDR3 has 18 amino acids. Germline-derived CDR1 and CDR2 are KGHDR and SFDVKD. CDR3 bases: TGTGCCACCAGTGACAGTATCAATCCGGGACTAGCGGACAATGAGCAGTTCTTC. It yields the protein CATSDSINPGLADNEQFF.

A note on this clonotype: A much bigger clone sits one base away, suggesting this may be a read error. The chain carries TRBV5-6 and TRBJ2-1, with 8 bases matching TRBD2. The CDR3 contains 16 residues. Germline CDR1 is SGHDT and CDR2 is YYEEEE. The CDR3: CASSLVAGRTYNERFF. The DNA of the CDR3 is TGTGCCAGCAGCTTGGTAGCGGGGAGGACCTACAATGAGCGGTTCTTC.

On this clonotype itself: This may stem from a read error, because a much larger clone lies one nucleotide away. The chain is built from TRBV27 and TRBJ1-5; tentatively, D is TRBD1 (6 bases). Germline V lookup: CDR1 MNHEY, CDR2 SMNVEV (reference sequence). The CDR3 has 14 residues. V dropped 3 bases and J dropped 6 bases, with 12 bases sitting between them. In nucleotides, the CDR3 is TGTGCCAGCAGTTTGCCAGGAGGGGGTCAGCCCCAGCATTTT. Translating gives CASSLPGGGQPQHF.

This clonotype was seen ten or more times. The CDR3 protein is CASSRDTLGSPLHF. DNA of the CDR3: TGTGCCAGCAGCCGGGACACATTAGGGTCACCCCTCCACTTT. This sequence joins TRBV21-1 and TRBJ1-6; TRBD1 was called by the table and not checked on the DNA. TRBV21-1 is listed as a pseudogene. The CDR3 is 14 amino acids.

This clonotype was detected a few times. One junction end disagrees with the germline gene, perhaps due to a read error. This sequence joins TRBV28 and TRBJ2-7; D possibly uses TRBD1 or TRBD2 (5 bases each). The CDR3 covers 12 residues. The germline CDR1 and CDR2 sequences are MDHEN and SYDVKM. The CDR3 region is CASSLSGSEQHF. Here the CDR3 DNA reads TGTGCCAGCAGTTTATCAGGGAGCGAGCAGCACTTC. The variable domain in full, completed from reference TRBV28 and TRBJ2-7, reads DVKVTQSSRYLVKRTGEKVFLECVQDMDHENMFWYRQDPGLGLRLIYFSYDVKMKEKGDIPEGYSVSREKKERFSLILESASTNQTSMYLCASSLSGSEQHFGPGTRLTVT.

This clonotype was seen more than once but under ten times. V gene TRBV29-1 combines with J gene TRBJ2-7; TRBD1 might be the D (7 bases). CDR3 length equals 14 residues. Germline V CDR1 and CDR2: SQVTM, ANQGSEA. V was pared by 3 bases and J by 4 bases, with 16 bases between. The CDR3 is CSVESSAGQYEQYF. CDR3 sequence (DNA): TGCAGCGTTGAGAGTTCCGCGGGACAGTACGAGCAGTACTTC.

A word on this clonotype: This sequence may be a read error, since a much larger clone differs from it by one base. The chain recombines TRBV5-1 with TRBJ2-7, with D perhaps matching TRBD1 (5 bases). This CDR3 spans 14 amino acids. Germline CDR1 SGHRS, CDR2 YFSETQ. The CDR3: CASSLVGRIAEQHF. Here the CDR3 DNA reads TGCGCCAGCAGCTTGGTGGGGCGTATCGCCGAGCAGCACTTC.

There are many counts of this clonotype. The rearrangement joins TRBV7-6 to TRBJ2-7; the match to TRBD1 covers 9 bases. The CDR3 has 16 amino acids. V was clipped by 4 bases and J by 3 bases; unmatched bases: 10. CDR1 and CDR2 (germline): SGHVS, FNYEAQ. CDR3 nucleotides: TGTGCCAGCAGCTCCTCAACAGGACAGGGGCGCTACGAGCAGTACTTC. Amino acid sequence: CASSSSTGQGRYEQYF.